The 2 T cell receptor beta chains below were found in one sample sequenced in a study of OX40 agonist ivuxolimab in advanced cancers. Sequencing was performed with immunoSEQ multiplex PCR; in TCRdb, only in-frame clones are kept and a portion is missing. The sample records about 90,000 clones, approximately 90% being singletons. The source was CD4+ or CD8+ T cells sorted from blood, collected in a trial of the OX40 agonist ivuxolimab. These receptors were taken from an adult with an advanced solid tumor such as melanoma, head and neck, liver or kidney cancer.

V is TRBV7-2 and J is TRBJ2-6; D is perhaps TRBD2 (6 bases). Germline V lookup: CDR1 SGHTA, CDR2 FQGNSA. The CDR3 has 16 residues. V lost 5 bases, J lost 2 bases, and 13 bases lay in between. Here the CDR3 DNA reads TGTGCCAGCAGCAGGAGACTAGGTGCTGGGGCCAACGTCCTGACTTTC. It codes for CASSRRLGAGANVLTF.

The gene calls are TRBV9 and TRBJ1-5, with D hard to call. The CDR3 is 13 amino acids. In germline, CDR1 is SGDLS, CDR2 YYNGEE. The V gene lost 3 bases and the J gene lost 7 bases, with 11 bases spanning the gap. The CDR3 sequence: CASSGLGGQPQHF. DNA of the CDR3: TGTGCCAGCAGCGGTCTGGGAGGCCAGCCCCAGCATTTT.